Following are 3 T cell receptor beta chains from one sample sequenced in a study of OX40 agonist ivuxolimab in advanced cancers. Repertoires were generated with immunoSEQ multiplex PCR, while TCRdb's copy carries only in-frame clones and drops some. The sample consists of about 77,000 clones, about 92% of them appearing once. Sequencing was performed on CD4+ or CD8+ T cells sorted from blood, taken in a trial of the OX40 agonist ivuxolimab. These TCRs come from an adult with an advanced solid tumor such as melanoma, head and neck, liver or kidney cancer.

V gene TRBV19 combines with J gene TRBJ2-7; 12 bases agree with TRBD2. The V segment lost 5 bases and the J segment 3 bases; nucleotides outside the gene matches: 5. Germline CDR1 is LNHDA and CDR2 is SQIVND (reference sequence). The CDR3 is 15 residues long. The CDR3 DNA reads TGTGCCAGTAGTTCCATGACTAGCGGGAGCTACGAGCAGTACTTC. Translation gives CASSSMTSGSYEQYF.

The rearrangement links TRBV18 to TRBJ1-1; perhaps TRBD1 as D (5 bases). The CDR3 is 14 amino acids. Germline loops: CDR1 KGHSH, CDR2 LQKENI. The V and J ends lost 1 base and 7 bases respectively, with 13 bases between them. Written as DNA, the CDR3 is TGTGCCAGCTCACCACAGGGTGGGGGGATTGAAGCTTTCTTT. Translated: CASSPQGGGIEAFF.

This clone was counted only a few times. J is TRBJ1-1 and V is TRBV29-1; possibly TRBD1 for D (5 bases). CDR1 is SQVTM and CDR2 is ANQGSEA in the germline V gene. Trimming removed 6 bases at V and 11 bases at J, with 16 bases between. There are 11 residues in the CDR3. The CDR3 region has the DNA TGCAGCGTCCCAGCAGGGCTCGGCGCTTTCTTT. Amino acids: CSVPAGLGAFF.